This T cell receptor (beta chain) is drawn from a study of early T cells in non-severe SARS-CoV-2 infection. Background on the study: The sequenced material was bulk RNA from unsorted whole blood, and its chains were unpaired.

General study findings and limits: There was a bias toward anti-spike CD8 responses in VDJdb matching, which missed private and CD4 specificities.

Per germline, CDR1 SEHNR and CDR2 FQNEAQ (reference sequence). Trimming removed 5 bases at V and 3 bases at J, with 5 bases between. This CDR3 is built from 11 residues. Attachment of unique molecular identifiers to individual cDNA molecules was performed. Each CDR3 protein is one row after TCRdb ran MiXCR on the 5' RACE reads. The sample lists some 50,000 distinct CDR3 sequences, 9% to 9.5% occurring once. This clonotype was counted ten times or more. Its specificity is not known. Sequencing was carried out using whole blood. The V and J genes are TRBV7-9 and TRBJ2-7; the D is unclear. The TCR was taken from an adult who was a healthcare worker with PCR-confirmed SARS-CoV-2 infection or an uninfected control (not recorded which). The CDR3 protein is CASSPYYEQYF. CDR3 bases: TGTGCCAGCAGCCCCTACTACGAGCAGTACTTC. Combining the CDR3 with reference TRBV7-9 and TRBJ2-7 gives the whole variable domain DTGVSQNPRHKITKRGQNVTFRCDPISEHNRLYWYRQTLGQGPEFLTYFQNEAQLEKSRLLSDRFSAERPKGSFSTLEIQRTEQGDSAMYLCASSPYYEQYFGPGTRLTVT.